Presented here are 24 T cell receptor beta chains from one specimen sequenced in a study of PD-L1 blockade in urothelial cancer. Libraries were prepared by immunoSEQ multiplex PCR; TCRdb keeps only in-frame clonotypes and omits some of them. The sample gives 50,000 or so clones, around 77% of which show up once; more than 3.5% is in the top ten. The specimen was PBMCs, collected around atezolizumab (anti-PD-L1) treatment. The receptor source for this set is a man in his 70s with urothelial cancer.

CDR3: CASSSGRSETQYF. The CDR3 nucleotides read TGTGCCAGCAGCTCAGGGAGGTCAGAGACCCAGTACTTC. The gene calls are TRBV7-2 and TRBJ2-5; possibly TRBD2 for D (6 bases). Germline loops: CDR1 SGHTA, CDR2 FQGNSA. This CDR3 contains 13 residues. Trimming removed 4 bases from V and 4 bases from J, with 10 bases in between.

This chain uses TRBV5-1 with TRBJ1-5, with D unresolved. This CDR3 spans 13 amino acids. Germline values: CDR1 SGHRS, CDR2 YFSETQ. V gave up 1 base and J gave up 1 base, with 3 bases separating them. The CDR3 region is CASSLSSNQPQHF. CDR3 nucleotides: TGCGCCAGCAGCTTGAGCAGCAATCAGCCCCAGCATTTT.

This clone was counted between two and nine times. This CDR3 is CASSPATSVSGELFF. The CDR3 bases are TGCGCCAGCAGCCCAGCGACTAGCGTATCTGGGGAGCTGTTTTTT. J is TRBJ2-2 and V is TRBV4-3; TRBD2 agrees at 8 bases. There are 15 residues in the CDR3. V dropped 4 bases and J dropped 8; count of bases not matched to a gene: 9. CDR1 LGHNA and CDR2 YSLEER come from the germline V gene.

This clone has just a few counts. The chain is built from TRBV5-1 and TRBJ2-3; perhaps TRBD2 as D (5 bases). Germline lookup yields CDR1 SGHRS and CDR2 YFSETQ. The V gene lost 4 bases and the J gene lost 0 bases, with 12 bases spanning the gap. This CDR3 comprises 15 residues. The CDR3 protein is CASSPDLISTDTQYF. The CDR3 nucleotides read TGCGCCAGCAGCCCGGACTTGATTAGCACAGATACGCAGTATTTT. Using reference TRBV5-1 and TRBJ2-3 for the parts outside the CDR3, the full variable domain is KAGVTQTPRYLIKTRGQQVTLSCSPISGHRSVSWYQQTPGQGLQFLFEYFSETQRNKGNFPGRFSGRQFSNSRSEMNVSTLELGDSALYLCASSPDLISTDTQYFGPGTRLTVL.

The rearrangement joins TRBV4-2 to TRBJ2-7; 8 nucleotides match TRBD1. V dropped 5 bases and J dropped 10; count of bases not matched to a gene: 10. This CDR3 is 13 amino acids long. The germline V gene has CDR1 LGHNA and CDR2 YNFKEQ. Here the CDR3 reads CASSAGQGRGQYF. CDR3 bases: TGTGCCAGCAGCGCTGGACAGGGAAGGGGACAGTACTTC.

The CDR3: CASSLVGGHGTEAFF. DNA for the CDR3: TGTGCCAGCAGCTTAGTAGGGGGACATGGCACTGAAGCTTTCTTT. This chain joins TRBV11-3 and TRBJ1-1, with a possible D match to TRBD1 (6 bases). The CDR3 length is 15 residues. Looked up from germline, CDR1 is SGHNT and CDR2 is YENEEA. The V end was cut by 1 base, the J end by 4 bases, with 13 bases between. The whole variable domain, filled in from reference TRBV11-3 and TRBJ1-1, reads EAGVVQSPRYKIIEKKQPVAFWCNPISGHNTLYWYLQNLGQGPELLIRYENEEAVDDSQLPKDRFSAERLKGVDSTLKIQPAELGDSAVYLCASSLVGGHGTEAFFGQGTRLTVV.

This clone was seen just once. This chain connects TRBV11-3 to TRBJ2-1; TRBD2 aligns across 12 bases. Germline values: CDR1 SGHNT, CDR2 YENEEA. V shed 5 bases, J shed 6 bases, and the junction held 5 bases outside the gene matches. This CDR3 comprises 15 residues. The CDR3 protein is CASSILAGGGNEQFF. DNA of the CDR3: TGTGCCAGCAGCATTCTAGCGGGAGGGGGCAATGAGCAGTTCTTC.

This clone was seen a handful of times. The rearrangement joins TRBV11-2 to TRBJ2-7; 7 nucleotides align to TRBD1. The CDR3 runs to 14 residues. V shed 4 bases and J 0 bases; nucleotides not matched to a gene: 3. Germline CDR1 and CDR2: SGHAT and FQNNGV. This CDR3 reads CASSWDSYSYEQYF. DNA of the CDR3: TGTGCCAGCAGCTGGGACAGCTACTCCTACGAGCAGTACTTC.

This chain links TRBV27 with TRBJ1-2; TRBD1 matches 8 bases. This CDR3 is 14 amino acids long. J was trimmed by 2 bases and V by 5 bases; bases with no gene match: 4. CDR1 is MNHEY and CDR2 is SMNVEV in the germline V gene (reference sequence). For the CDR3, the DNA is TGTGCCAGCAGTGCCCGGACAGGGAACTATGGCTACACCTTC. Translating gives CASSARTGNYGYTF.

The CDR3 nucleotides are TGTGCCAGCAGCCCCCGCGGCGGGCGGGAGCCCTATGAGCAGTTCTTC. Translation gives CASSPRGGREPYEQFF. The V and J genes are TRBV7-9 and TRBJ2-1; 7 bases agree with TRBD2. The CDR3 is made up of 16 amino acids. V lost 5 bases, J lost 8 bases, and 15 bases stayed unmatched. CDR1 and CDR2 from the germline V gene are SEHNR and FQNEAQ (reference sequence).

This chain connects TRBV7-2 to TRBJ2-2, with D possibly TRBD2 on 5 matching bases. The CDR3 has 15 amino acids. Trimming cost V 2 bases and J 4 bases, with 11 bases left between them. Germline V gene lookup returns CDR1 SGHTA and CDR2 FQGNSA. The CDR3 reads CASSLRAGTTGELFF. The CDR3, as DNA: TGTGCCAGCAGCTTACGCGCGGGTACCACCGGGGAGCTGTTTTTT.

Concerning this clone itself: Germline is not matched at one junction end, which may reflect a read error. The chain employs TRBV6-5 and TRBJ2-2; 8 bases map to TRBD2. From germline, CDR1 is MNHEY and CDR2 SVGAGI. The CDR3 has 13 residues. The CDR3 loop is CVSSAGGLGELFF. In DNA, the CDR3 is TGTGTCAGCAGTGCGGGGGGTCTCGGGGAGCTGTTTTTT.

Turning to this clone: At one end the junction does not follow the germline gene, possibly because of a read error. This chain joins TRBV19 and TRBJ1-3, with D uncertain. The CDR3 is made up of 16 amino acids. Germline CDR1 LNHDA, CDR2 SQIVND (reference sequence). CDR3 nucleotides: TGTGCCAGTGGTATAGGACCTGGGAGGGCTGGAAACACCATATATTTT. Translating gives CASGIGPGRAGNTIYF. Complete variable domain (other parts from reference TRBV19 and TRBJ1-3): DGGITQSPKYLFRKEGQNVTLSCEQNLNHDAMYWYRQDPGQGLRLIYYSQIVNDFQKGDIAEGYSVSREKKESFPLTVTSAQKNPTAFYLCASGIGPGRAGNTIYFGEGSWLTVV.

This clone was detected once. This chain connects TRBV28 to TRBJ1-1; perhaps TRBD1 as D (5 bases). The CDR3 is 13 residues long. Germline CDR1 reads MDHEN; CDR2 reads SYDVKM. The CDR3 coding sequence is TGTGCTTATCAGGTACACCGACAGTCTGAAGCTTTCTTT. Encoded protein: CAYQVHRQSEAFF.

This clone showed up just a few times. V gene TRBV5-6 combines with J gene TRBJ2-1; 16 nucleotides agree with TRBD2. This CDR3 has 16 residues. Unmatched junction bases numbered 7, after V lost 4 bases and J lost 9 bases. The germline gives CDR1 SGHDT, CDR2 YYEEEE. The CDR3 reads CASSGGLAGGPSEQFF. CDR3 coding DNA: TGTGCCAGCAGCGGGGGACTAGCGGGAGGGCCTTCTGAGCAGTTCTTC.

The chain has TRBV5-6 and TRBJ1-4; weak D call: TRBD1 (5 bases). Germline V lookup: CDR1 SGHDT, CDR2 YYEEEE. The CDR3 sequence is 13 residues long. Trimming cost V 2 bases and J 8 bases, with 10 bases left between them. CDR3 sequence reads: CASSFLGGEKLFF. In nucleotides, the CDR3 is TGTGCCAGCAGCTTCTTGGGGGGGGAAAAACTGTTTTTT.

V gene TRBV11-1 combines with J gene TRBJ2-2, with TRBD2 identical over 9 bases. The CDR3 sequence is 16 residues long. The V gene end was trimmed by 6 bases and the J gene end by 7 bases; junction bases not matched to a gene: 12. The germline V gene has CDR1 SGHAT and CDR2 FQDESV (reference sequence). CDR3 region: CASRHSGGRALGELFF. Here the CDR3 DNA reads TGTGCCAGCAGGCACTCTGGCGGGAGGGCCCTCGGGGAGCTGTTTTTT. Full variable domain (missing parts from reference TRBV11-1 and TRBJ2-2): EAEVAQSPRYKITEKSQAVAFWCDPISGHATLYWYRQILGQGPELLVQFQDESVVDDSQLPKDRFSAERLKGVDSTLKIQPAELGDSAMYLCASRHSGGRALGELFFGEGSRLTVL.

The V and J genes are TRBV4-3 and TRBJ2-2; 9 bases are shared with TRBD2. The CDR3 loop spans 18 amino acids. Germline trimming cut 0 bases from V and 7 bases from J; bases unmatched to any gene: 12. The germline V gene has CDR1 LGHNA and CDR2 YSLEER. The CDR3 is CASSQERGAGGIDGELFF. In nucleotides, the CDR3 is TGCGCCAGCAGCCAAGAAAGGGGGGCGGGAGGGATAGACGGGGAGCTGTTTTTT.

In this sample, this clone turned up once. This chain joins TRBV28 and TRBJ2-7, with TRBD1 matching over 7 bases. CDR3 length: 12 amino acids. Germline V gene data show CDR1 as MDHEN and CDR2 as SYDVKM. V was pared by 6 bases and J by 2 bases, with 1 base of the junction left unmatched. This CDR3 is CASSGQAYEQYF. In DNA form, the CDR3 reads TGTGCCAGCAGCGGACAGGCCTACGAGCAGTACTTC.

The gene calls are TRBV28 and TRBJ2-2; 8 nucleotides match TRBD2. Germline assignment: CDR1 MDHEN and CDR2 SYDVKM. The ends lost 6 bases at V and 7 bases at J; junction bases unmatched: 10. This CDR3 spans 15 amino acids. The CDR3 sequence: CASRRSGRGDGELFF. CDR3 bases: TGTGCCAGCAGAAGAAGCGGGAGAGGCGACGGGGAGCTGTTTTTT. Full variable domain (outside the CDR3, taken from reference TRBV28 and TRBJ2-2): DVKVTQSSRYLVKRTGEKVFLECVQDMDHENMFWYRQDPGLGLRLIYFSYDVKMKEKGDIPEGYSVSREKKERFSLILESASTNQTSMYLCASRRSGRGDGELFFGEGSRLTVL.

The chain is built from TRBV19 and TRBJ1-2, with TRBD1 identical over 9 bases. The CDR3 consists of 15 residues. J lost 3 bases, V lost 10 bases, and 12 bases had no gene match. Looked up from germline, CDR1 is LNHDA and CDR2 is SQIVND (reference sequence). For the CDR3, the DNA is TGTGCCACCTCTGACAGGGGGAGGGCTGACTATGGCTACACCTTC. It is translated as CATSDRGRADYGYTF.

The gene calls are TRBV9 and TRBJ1-2; 9 bases fit TRBD1. The V and J ends lost 4 bases and 4 bases, in that order; junction bases with no gene match: 5. Germline CDR1 SGDLS, CDR2 YYNGEE. This CDR3 region has 14 residues. CDR3 protein: CASSSGTGLYGYTF. The CDR3 bases are TGTGCCAGCAGCTCCGGGACAGGGCTCTATGGCTACACCTTC.

V is TRBV5-4 and J is TRBJ2-3; 7 nucleotides align to TRBD2. J was trimmed by 4 bases and V by 1 base; bases with no gene match: 12. Looked up from germline, CDR1 is SGHNT and CDR2 is YYREEE (reference sequence). This CDR3 is 17 amino acids long. For the CDR3, the DNA is TGTGCCAGCAGCTTGCCTGCAGCGGGATTGGGGGCAGATACGCAGTATTTT. Translated: CASSLPAAGLGADTQYF.

This clone appeared a single time. This chain joins TRBV5-1 and TRBJ2-2; TRBD1 matches at 11 bases. The CDR3 is 17 residues long. The V segment lost 0 bases and the J segment 6 bases; nucleotides outside the gene matches: 7. Looked up from germline, CDR1 is SGHRS and CDR2 is YFSETQ. CDR3 region: CASSLDGWTGGSGELFF. In nucleotides, the CDR3 is TGCGCCAGCAGCTTGGATGGCTGGACAGGGGGCTCCGGGGAGCTGTTTTTT.